This TCR beta chain was profiled in a study of technical replicates of blood from several donors. Germline lookup yields CDR1 SGHVS and CDR2 FQNEAQ. The V end lost 0 bases, the J end lost 1 base, and 9 bases lay between the germline ends. This CDR3 has 16 amino acids. Profiling relied on immunoSEQ multiplex PCR, and the TCRdb table lists in-frame clones only, not all of them. The table includes around 68,000 clones, roughly 97% detected once. The receptor comes from a human donor in good health. The V gene is TRBV7-8, the J gene TRBJ2-2; D remains unclear. Sample: T cells isolated from PBMCs. The CDR3 loop reads CASSLARFGNTGELFF. The CDR3, as DNA: TGTGCCAGCAGCTTAGCCCGGTTCGGGAACACCGGGGAGCTGTTTTTT.